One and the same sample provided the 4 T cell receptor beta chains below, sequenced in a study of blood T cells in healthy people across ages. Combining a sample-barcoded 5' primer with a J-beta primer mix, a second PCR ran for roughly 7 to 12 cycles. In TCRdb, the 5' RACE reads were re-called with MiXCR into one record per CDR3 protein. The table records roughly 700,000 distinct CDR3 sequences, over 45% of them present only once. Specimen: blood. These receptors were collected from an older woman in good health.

DNA of the CDR3: TGCGCCAGCAGCCAGAATTTGGTGGGAGTACGAGAGACCCAGTACTTC. Protein: CASSQNLVGVRETQYF. The chain carries TRBV4-3 and TRBJ2-5; a weak D match, TRBD2 (5 bases). CDR1 is LGHNA, CDR2 YSLEER, per germline. V dropped 3 bases and J dropped 4 bases, with 18 bases sitting between them. This CDR3 has 16 residues.

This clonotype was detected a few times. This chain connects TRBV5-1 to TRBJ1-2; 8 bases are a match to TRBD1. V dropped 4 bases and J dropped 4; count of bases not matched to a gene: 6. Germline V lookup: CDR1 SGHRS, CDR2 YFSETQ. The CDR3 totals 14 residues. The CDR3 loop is CASSNDRGPYGYTF. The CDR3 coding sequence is TGCGCCAGCAGCAATGACAGGGGACCCTATGGCTACACCTTC. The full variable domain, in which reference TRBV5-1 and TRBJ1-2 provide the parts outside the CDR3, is KAGVTQTPRYLIKTRGQQVTLSCSPISGHRSVSWYQQTPGQGLQFLFEYFSETQRNKGNFPGRFSGRQFSNSRSEMNVSTLELGDSALYLCASSNDRGPYGYTFGSGTRLTVV.

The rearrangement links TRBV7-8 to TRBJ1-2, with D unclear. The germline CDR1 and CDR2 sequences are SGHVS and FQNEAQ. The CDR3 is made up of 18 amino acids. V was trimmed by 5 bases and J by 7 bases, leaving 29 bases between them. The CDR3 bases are TGTGCCAGCAGCCCCCCACTTTCCCCTACTAGGACCACGGGTGGCTACACCTTC. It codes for CASSPPLSPTRTTGGYTF.

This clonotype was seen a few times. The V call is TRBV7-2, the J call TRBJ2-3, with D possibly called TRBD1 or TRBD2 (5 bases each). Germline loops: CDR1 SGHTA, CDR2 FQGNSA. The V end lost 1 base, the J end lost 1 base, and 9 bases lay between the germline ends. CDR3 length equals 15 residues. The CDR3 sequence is CASSLDPGRTDTQYF. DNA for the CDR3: TGTGCCAGCAGCTTAGACCCGGGGCGCACAGATACGCAGTATTTT.